These T cell receptor beta chains were read from a single sample in a study of shared clonotypes between healthy human individuals. Sequencing was performed with immunoSEQ multiplex PCR; in TCRdb, only in-frame clones are kept and a portion is missing. The table records 2 million to 2.5 million clones, just under 95% of them present only once. Material: naive CD4+ T cells from PBMCs. The receptors here all came from a man in his late teens or twenties in good health. Some clones in this sample may be carry-over from other donors' samples. Both conserved end residues are part of each CDR3. Clone size appears in some rows only: once, few, many, or a class for an expanded clone.

cdr3_aa	clone_size	v_call	j_call
CASSSSVLNTGELFF	.	TRBV6-6	TRBJ2-2
CASSEVEWGETQYF	.	TRBV25-1	TRBJ2-5
CASRRDRTPNYGYTF	.	TRBV6-1	TRBJ1-2
CASSRRALINTGELFF	.	TRBV5-4	TRBJ2-2
CASSSGLTSYEQYF	.	TRBV7-2	TRBJ2-7
CASSDTGTGSRVTGELFF	once	TRBV2	TRBJ2-2
CASSPGGAGNQPQHF	.	TRBV5-1	TRBJ1-5
CASSRPGQVTHEQYF	.	TRBV19	TRBJ2-7
CASTMNTEAFF	few	TRBV28	TRBJ1-1
CASSPYQETQYF	.	TRBV28	TRBJ2-5
CASSVGGEGRETQYF	.	TRBV5-4	TRBJ2-5
CAWSPGRGSTDTQYF	.	TRBV30	TRBJ2-3
CASRWDRVSGNTIYF	.	TRBV28	TRBJ1-3
CASSLGTSGRQETQYF	.	TRBV11-2	TRBJ2-5
CASSISGTDTQYF	.	TRBV19	TRBJ2-3
CASSFVRATNEKLFF	once	TRBV28	TRBJ1-4
CASSFETGYGQPQHF	.	TRBV7-8	TRBJ1-5
CASSFLKQIYGYTF	.	TRBV28	TRBJ1-2
CSVYGGKTTYNEQFF	.	TRBV29-1	TRBJ2-1
CASSPTAGDKGGQFF	.	TRBV9	TRBJ2-1
CASRGRENYNEQFF	.	TRBV6-6	TRBJ2-1
CASSLYEGLVNIQYF	.	TRBV7-6	TRBJ2-4
CASSFDSQLGGRGEQYF	.	TRBV18	TRBJ2-7
CASSETDRGGLGYTF	once	TRBV28	TRBJ1-2
CASSWTSGKVQYF	.	TRBV27	TRBJ2-7
CASTLEGGGGEAFF	few	TRBV5-1	TRBJ1-1
CASSESGTLREQYF	.	TRBV10-1	TRBJ2-7
CASSRLAGARETQYF	.	TRBV4-1	TRBJ2-5
CASSSGGAEEKLFF	.	TRBV5-6	TRBJ1-4